This T cell receptor (beta chain) was sequenced during a study of blood T cell repertoires in COVID-19. Produced via immunoSEQ multiplex PCR; TCRdb's table is partial and in-frame only. Of about 190,000 clones in the sample, 60% to 85% are singletons; the top ten hold roughly 17%. V lost 0 bases and J lost 2; bases outside the gene matches: 12. Germline V gives CDR1 SGHNT, CDR2 YYREEE (reference sequence). This CDR3 is 18 amino acids long. The sequence was obtained from a man in his sixties with active or convalescent COVID-19. Sequencing was carried out using peripheral blood. This sequence joins TRBV5-4 and TRBJ2-5; 8 positions agree with TRBD2. The CDR3 here is CASSLAKNVAGLQETQYF. The CDR3 coding sequence is TGTGCCAGCAGCTTGGCCAAAAATGTAGCGGGGCTACAAGAGACCCAGTACTTC. The variable domain in full, with the rest retrieved from reference TRBV5-4 and TRBJ2-5, is ETGVTQSPTHLIKTRGQQVTLRCSSQSGHNTVSWYQQALGQGPQFIFQYYREEENGRGNFPPRFSGLQFPNYSSELNVNALELDDSALYLCASSLAKNVAGLQETQYFGPGTRLLVL.